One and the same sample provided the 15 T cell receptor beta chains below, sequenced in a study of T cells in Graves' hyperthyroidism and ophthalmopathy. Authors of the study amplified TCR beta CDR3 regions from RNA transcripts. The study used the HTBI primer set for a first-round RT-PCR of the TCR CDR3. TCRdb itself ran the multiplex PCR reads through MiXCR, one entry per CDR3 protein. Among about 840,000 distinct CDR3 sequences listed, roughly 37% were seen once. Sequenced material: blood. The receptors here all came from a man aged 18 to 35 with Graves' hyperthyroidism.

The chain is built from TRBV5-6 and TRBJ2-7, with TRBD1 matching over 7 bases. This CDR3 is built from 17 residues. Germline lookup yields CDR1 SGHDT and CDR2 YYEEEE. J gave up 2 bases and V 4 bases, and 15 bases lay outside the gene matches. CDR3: CASSGSSGTVLTYEQYF. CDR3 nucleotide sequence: TGTGCCAGCAGCGGATCGAGTGGGACAGTGCTCACCTACGAGCAGTACTTC.

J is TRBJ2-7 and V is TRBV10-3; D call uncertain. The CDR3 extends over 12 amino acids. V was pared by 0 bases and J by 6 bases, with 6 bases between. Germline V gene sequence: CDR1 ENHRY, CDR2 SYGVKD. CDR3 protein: CAISESWGEQYF. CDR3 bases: TGTGCCATCAGTGAGTCCTGGGGCGAGCAGTACTTC.

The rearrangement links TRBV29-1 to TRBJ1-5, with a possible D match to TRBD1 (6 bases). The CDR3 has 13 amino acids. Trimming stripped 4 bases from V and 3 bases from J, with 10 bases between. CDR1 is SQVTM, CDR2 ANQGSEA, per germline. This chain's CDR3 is CSVVGGVNQPQHF. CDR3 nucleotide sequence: TGCAGCGTTGTAGGGGGGGTCAATCAGCCCCAGCATTTT.

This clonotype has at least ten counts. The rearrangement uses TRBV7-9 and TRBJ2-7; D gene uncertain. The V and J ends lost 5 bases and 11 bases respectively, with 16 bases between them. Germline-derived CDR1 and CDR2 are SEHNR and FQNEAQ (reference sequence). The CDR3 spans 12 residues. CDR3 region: CASSHIDIGKYF. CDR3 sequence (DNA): TGTGCCAGCAGCCACATAGACATCGGCAAGTACTTC.

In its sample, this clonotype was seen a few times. In nucleotides, the CDR3 is TGTGCCAGTTTGGGACTGAGCTCCTACGAGCAGTACTTC. Translating gives CASLGLSSYEQYF. The chain couples TRBV2 to TRBJ2-7, with D perhaps TRBD2 (6 bases). The germline V gene encodes CDR1 SNHLY and CDR2 FYNNEI. V lost 9 bases, J lost 0 bases, and 12 bases lay in between. The CDR3 loop spans 13 amino acids.

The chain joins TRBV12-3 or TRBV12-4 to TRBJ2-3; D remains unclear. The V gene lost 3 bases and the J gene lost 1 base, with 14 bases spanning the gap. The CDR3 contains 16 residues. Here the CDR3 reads CASSLTPQQGTDTQYF. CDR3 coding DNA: TGTGCCAGCAGTTTGACTCCACAGCAAGGCACAGATACGCAGTATTTT.

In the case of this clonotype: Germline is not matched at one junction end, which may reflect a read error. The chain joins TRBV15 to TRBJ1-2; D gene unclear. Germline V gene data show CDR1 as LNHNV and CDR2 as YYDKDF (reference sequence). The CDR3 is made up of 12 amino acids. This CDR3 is CATSTPTGGYTF. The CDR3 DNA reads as TGTGCCACTAGCACACCGACGGGCGGCTACACCTTC.

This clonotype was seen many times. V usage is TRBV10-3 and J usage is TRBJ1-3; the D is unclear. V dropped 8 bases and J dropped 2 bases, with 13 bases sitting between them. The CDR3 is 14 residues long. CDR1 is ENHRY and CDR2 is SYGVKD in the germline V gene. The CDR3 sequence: CAIAPSVTGNTIYF. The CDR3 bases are TGTGCCATCGCTCCGTCCGTGACTGGAAACACCATATATTTT.

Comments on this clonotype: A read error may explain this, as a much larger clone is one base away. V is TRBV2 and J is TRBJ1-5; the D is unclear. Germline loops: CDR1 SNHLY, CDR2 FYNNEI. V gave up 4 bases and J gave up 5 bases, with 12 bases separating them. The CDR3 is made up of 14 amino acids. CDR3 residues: CASSGAHGYQPQHF. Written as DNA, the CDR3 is TGTGCCAGCAGTGGAGCGCATGGCTATCAGCCCCAGCATTTT.

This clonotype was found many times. CDR3 in DNA: TGCAGCGCCGTGGGGGGCGGGTACACTGAAGCTTTCTTT. Protein: CSAVGGGYTEAFF. V and J are TRBV29-1 and TRBJ1-1; D is possibly TRBD1 (6 bases). The CDR3 spans 13 residues. Trimming removed 7 bases from V and 3 bases from J, with 15 bases in between. The V gene's germline CDR1 is SQVTM and CDR2 ANQGSEA.

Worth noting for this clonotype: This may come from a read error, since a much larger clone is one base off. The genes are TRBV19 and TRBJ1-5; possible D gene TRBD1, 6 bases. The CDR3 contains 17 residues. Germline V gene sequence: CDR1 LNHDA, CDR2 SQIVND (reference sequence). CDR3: CAGRNKGGGEGNQPQHF. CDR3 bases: TGTGCCGGTAGAAACAAAGGGGGAGGTGAGGGCAATCAGCCCCAGCATTTT.

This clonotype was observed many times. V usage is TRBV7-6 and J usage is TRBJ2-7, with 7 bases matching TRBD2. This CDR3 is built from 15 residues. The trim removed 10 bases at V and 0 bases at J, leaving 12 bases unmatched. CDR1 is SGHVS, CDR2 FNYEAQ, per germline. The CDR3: CATQPRAGLSYEQYF. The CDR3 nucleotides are TGTGCCACCCAACCCCGAGCGGGGCTCTCCTACGAGCAGTACTTC.

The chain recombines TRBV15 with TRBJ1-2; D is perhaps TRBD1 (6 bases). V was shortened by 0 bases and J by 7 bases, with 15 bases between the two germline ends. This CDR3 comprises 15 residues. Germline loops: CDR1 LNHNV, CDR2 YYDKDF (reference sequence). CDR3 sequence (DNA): TGTGCCACCAGCAGAGAAAAACAGGGAAGAAGTGGCTACACCTTC. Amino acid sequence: CATSREKQGRSGYTF. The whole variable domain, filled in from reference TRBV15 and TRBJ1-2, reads DAMVIQNPRYQVTQFGKPVTLSCSQTLNHNVMYWYQQKSSQAPKLLFHYYDKDFNNEADTPDNFQSRRPNTSFCFLDIRSPGLGDTAMYLCATSREKQGRSGYTFGSGTRLTVV.

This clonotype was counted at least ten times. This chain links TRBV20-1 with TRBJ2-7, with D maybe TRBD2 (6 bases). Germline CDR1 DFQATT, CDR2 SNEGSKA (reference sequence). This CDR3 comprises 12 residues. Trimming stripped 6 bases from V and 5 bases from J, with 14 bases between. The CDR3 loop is CSALTRIDEQYF. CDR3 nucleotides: TGCAGTGCCCTGACTAGGATAGACGAGCAGTACTTC.

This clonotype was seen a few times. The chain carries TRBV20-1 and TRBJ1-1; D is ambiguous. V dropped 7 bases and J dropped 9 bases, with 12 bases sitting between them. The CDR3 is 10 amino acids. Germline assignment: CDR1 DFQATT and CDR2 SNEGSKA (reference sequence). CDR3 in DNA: TGCAGTGTCGGAAGTAACCAAGCTTTCTTT. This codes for CSVGSNQAFF.